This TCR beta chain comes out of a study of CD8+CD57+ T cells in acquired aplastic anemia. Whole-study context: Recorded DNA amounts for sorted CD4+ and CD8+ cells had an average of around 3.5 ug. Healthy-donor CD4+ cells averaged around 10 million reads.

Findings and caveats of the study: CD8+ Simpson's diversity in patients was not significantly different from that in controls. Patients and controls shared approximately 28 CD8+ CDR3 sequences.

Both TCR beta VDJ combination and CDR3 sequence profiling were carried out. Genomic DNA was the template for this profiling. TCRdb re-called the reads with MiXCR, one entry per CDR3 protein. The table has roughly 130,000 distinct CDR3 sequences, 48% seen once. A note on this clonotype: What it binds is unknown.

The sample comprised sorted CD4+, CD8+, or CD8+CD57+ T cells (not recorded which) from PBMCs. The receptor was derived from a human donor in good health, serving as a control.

The CDR3 sequence: CASSDRLAGITDTQYF. CDR3 sequence (DNA): TGTGCCAGCAGTGACCGACTAGCGGGGATAACAGATACGCAGTATTTT. This chain connects TRBV6-1 to TRBJ2-3; 11 bases map to TRBD2. The CDR3 is made up of 16 amino acids. V lost 3 bases to trimming and J lost 3 bases; unmatched junction nucleotides: 5. Germline V lookup: CDR1 MNHNS, CDR2 SASEGT.